The rows below give T cell receptor beta chains drawn from one sample of a study of CD8+ T cells in alopecia areata. Sequencing used immunoSEQ multiplex PCR; TCRdb keeps in-frame clones, though not all of them. Among 120,000 or so clones listed, under 65% were seen once. The specimen comprised CD4+ T cells sorted from blood, sampled at week 4, from a patient treated with tofacitinib. These receptors were collected from a human donor with alopecia areata. Each CDR3 is given with its conserved first and last residue. A D gene is named only where the DNA matches it firmly. Only some rows state a clone size, as once, few, many or a class for expanded clones.

D: NA; size: NA; J: TRBJ1-1; V: TRBV6-6; CDR3: CASRDDSPPTF; DNA: TGTGCCAGCAGAGATGACAGCCCACCTACCTTT
D: TRBD1; size: NA; J: TRBJ2-5; V: TRBV2; CDR3: CASSGQGEETQYF; DNA: TGTGCCAGCAGTGGACAGGGGGAGGAGACCCAGTACTTC
D: TRBD2; size: once; J: TRBJ2-1; V: TRBV7-2; CDR3: CASTFWTSGANEQFF; DNA: TGTGCCAGCACCTTTTGGACTAGCGGGGCCAATGAGCAGTTCTTC
D: NA; size: NA; J: TRBJ2-7; V: TRBV2; CDR3: CASSDRTAYEQYF; DNA: TGTGCCAGCAGTGACAGGACTGCCTACGAGCAGTACTTC
D: TRBD2; size: NA; J: TRBJ2-5; V: TRBV7-9; CDR3: CASSPSRGGPQETQYF; DNA: TGTGCCAGCAGCCCAAGTCGGGGAGGGCCCCAAGAGACCCAGTACTTC
D: NA; size: NA; J: TRBJ1-2; V: TRBV7-8; CDR3: CASSLAPGIYGYTF; DNA: TGTGCCAGCAGCTTAGCCCCAGGCATCTATGGCTACACCTTC
D: TRBD2; size: NA; J: TRBJ2-1; V: TRBV27; CDR3: CASNLTPPGGAYNEQFF; DNA: TGTGCCAGCAACTTAACCCCCCCGGGGGGAGCCTACAATGAGCAGTTCTTC
D: NA; size: NA; J: TRBJ1-5; V: TRBV7-2; CDR3: CASSLGGLSNQPQHF; DNA: TGTGCCAGCAGCTTAGGGGGGCTATCGAATCAGCCCCAGCATTTT
D: TRBD1; size: NA; J: TRBJ1-4; V: TRBV9; CDR3: CASSIGTGTNEKLFF; DNA: TGTGCCAGCAGCATCGGGACAGGAACTAATGAAAAACTGTTTTTT
D: NA; size: NA; J: TRBJ2-5; V: TRBV4-2; CDR3: CASSQDSPIGTQYF; DNA: TGTGCCAGCAGCCAAGATAGCCCCATTGGGACCCAGTACTTC
D: TRBD1; size: few; J: TRBJ1-5; V: TRBV2; CDR3: CASSRQQQGAKPQHF; DNA: TGTGCCAGCAGTAGACAACAACAGGGGGCGAAGCCCCAGCATTTT
D: NA; size: NA; J: TRBJ2-3; V: TRBV29-1; CDR3: CSVEGLGTKQYF; DNA: TGCAGCGTTGAAGGTTTGGGGACAAAGCAGTATTTT
D: NA; size: NA; J: TRBJ1-5; V: TRBV7-6; CDR3: CASSLEEGQGQPQHF; DNA: TGTGCCAGCAGCTTAGAAGAGGGGCAGGGCCAGCCCCAGCATTTT
D: TRBD1; size: once; J: TRBJ2-1; V: TRBV7-9; CDR3: CASHQTGRFYNEQFF; DNA: TGTGCCAGCCACCAGACAGGGCGATTCTACAATGAGCAGTTCTTC
D: TRBD2; size: few; J: TRBJ2-7; V: TRBV5-1; CDR3: CASSLKAGEAYEQYF; DNA: TGCGCCAGCAGCTTAAAAGCGGGAGAGGCCTACGAGCAGTACTTC
D: NA; size: once; J: TRBJ2-7; V: TRBV13; CDR3: CASSSVTMSYEQYF; DNA: TGTGCCAGCAGCTCAGTGACGATGTCCTACGAGCAGTACTTC
D: TRBD1; size: NA; J: TRBJ1-1; V: TRBV5-1; CDR3: CASKLDRTAEAFF; DNA: TGCGCCAGCAAACTGGACAGGACGGCTGAAGCTTTCTTT
D: NA; size: NA; J: TRBJ1-2; V: TRBV29-1; CDR3: CSVEQERLYGYTF; DNA: TGCAGCGTTGAACAGGAGAGGCTCTATGGCTACACCTTC
D: TRBD1; size: NA; J: TRBJ2-1; V: TRBV2; CDR3: CASSLGQGVSYNEQFF; DNA: TGTGCCAGCAGCTTGGGACAGGGGGTATCCTACAATGAGCAGTTCTTC
D: TRBD2; size: NA; J: TRBJ2-2; V: TRBV4-3; CDR3: CASSQAGGDTGELFF; DNA: TGCGCCAGCAGCCAGGCGGGGGGGGACACCGGGGAGCTGTTTTTT
D: TRBD1; size: NA; J: TRBJ1-4; V: TRBV4-1; CDR3: CASSPDGEGTGFATNEKLFF; DNA: TGCGCCAGCAGCCCAGACGGGGAAGGGACAGGGTTTGCAACTAATGAAAAACTGTTTTTT
D: NA; size: NA; J: TRBJ2-7; V: TRBV7-2; CDR3: CASSPPRPSEQYF; DNA: TGTGCCAGCAGCCCCCCACGGCCCTCGGAGCAGTACTTC
D: NA; size: NA; J: TRBJ2-3; V: TRBV29-1; CDR3: CSVFGSTDTQYF; DNA: TGCAGCGTTTTCGGATCCACAGATACGCAGTATTTT
D: NA; size: NA; J: TRBJ1-2; V: TRBV29-1; CDR3: CSVEAPSEGYGYTF; DNA: TGCAGCGTTGAAGCCCCCTCGGAGGGCTATGGCTACACCTTC
D: NA; size: NA; J: TRBJ2-1; V: TRBV4-3; CDR3: CASSHGRNNEQFF; DNA: TGCGCCAGCAGCCATGGACGGAACAATGAGCAGTTCTTC
D: NA; size: NA; J: TRBJ2-7; V: TRBV5-6; CDR3: CASSLGRGHHEQYF; DNA: TGTGCCAGCAGCTTGGGGCGGGGTCACCACGAGCAGTACTTC
D: NA; size: NA; J: TRBJ2-3; V: TRBV27; CDR3: CASSLWAQDTQYF; DNA: TGTGCCAGCAGTCTGTGGGCACAAGATACGCAGTATTTT
D: NA; size: NA; J: TRBJ1-2; V: TRBV19; CDR3: CASSTLDRSYGYTF; DNA: TGTGCCAGTAGTACTCTGGACCGATCCTATGGCTACACCTTC
D: TRBD1; size: NA; J: TRBJ1-2; V: TRBV2; CDR3: CASSEGTGLRYTF; DNA: TGTGCCAGCAGTGAAGGGACAGGTCTTCGCTACACCTTC
D: TRBD2; size: NA; J: TRBJ2-5; V: TRBV2; CDR3: CASRGTSGAQETQYF; DNA: TGTGCCAGCAGGGGGACTAGCGGGGCCCAAGAGACCCAGTACTTC
D: NA; size: few; J: TRBJ2-1; V: TRBV28; CDR3: CASTPNGKPDEQFF; DNA: TGTGCCAGCACGCCCAACGGGAAGCCGGATGAGCAGTTCTTC
D: TRBD1; size: NA; J: TRBJ2-3; V: TRBV25-1; CDR3: CASSERGQGIGTDTQYF; DNA: TGTGCCAGCAGTGAGAGGGGACAGGGAATTGGGACAGATACGCAGTATTTT
D: NA; size: NA; J: TRBJ2-3; V: TRBV5-6; CDR3: CASSLDPSTDTQYF; DNA: TGTGCCAGCAGCTTGGACCCAAGCACAGATACGCAGTATTTT
D: NA; size: once; J: TRBJ2-7; V: TRBV5-1; CDR3: CASNPGDLSYEQYF; DNA: TGCGCCAGCAATCCCGGAGACCTTTCCTACGAGCAGTACTTC
D: NA; size: NA; J: TRBJ2-1; V: TRBV5-1; CDR3: CASSLRDSSGEQFF; DNA: TGCGCCAGCAGCTTACGGGACTCCTCGGGTGAGCAGTTCTTC
D: TRBD1; size: once; J: TRBJ2-7; V: TRBV30; CDR3: CAWSLTGPYEQYF; DNA: TGTGCCTGGAGTCTGACAGGGCCCTACGAGCAGTACTTC
D: TRBD1; size: few; J: TRBJ1-1; V: TRBV5-4; CDR3: CASSNHRDRGKVGMNTEAFF; DNA: TGTGCCAGCAGCAACCACCGGGACAGGGGAAAAGTGGGCATGAACACTGAAGCTTTCTTT
D: NA; size: few; J: TRBJ1-3; V: TRBV18; CDR3: CASSPGLAGEGNTIYF; DNA: TGTGCCAGCTCACCGGGCTTGGCAGGGGAAGGAAACACCATATATTTT
D: NA; size: NA; J: TRBJ2-5; V: TRBV5-1; CDR3: CASRQHGPVEETQYF; DNA: TGCGCCAGCAGACAACACGGTCCGGTGGAAGAGACCCAGTACTTC
D: NA; size: once; J: TRBJ2-1; V: TRBV18; CDR3: CASSPEYRGNEQFF; DNA: TGTGCCAGCTCACCGGAGTACCGAGGCAATGAGCAGTTCTTC
D: NA; size: few; J: TRBJ1-5; V: TRBV7-2; CDR3: CASSLASQGYSNQPQHF; DNA: TGTGCCAGCAGCTTAGCGAGTCAGGGTTATAGCAATCAGCCCCAGCATTTT
D: TRBD1; size: NA; J: TRBJ2-1; V: TRBV6-5; CDR3: CASSYGTGMNEQFF; DNA: TGTGCCAGCAGTTACGGGACAGGGATGAATGAGCAGTTCTTC
D: NA; size: NA; J: TRBJ2-4; V: TRBV25-1; CDR3: CASSDENIQYF; DNA: TGTGCCAGCAGTGACGAAAACATTCAGTACTTC